The next 9 T cell receptor beta chains were all read from a single sample in a study of blood T cell repertoires in COVID-19. The data were produced by immunoSEQ multiplex PCR, yet TCRdb's version contains in-frame clones alone and is incomplete. The sample lists roughly 150,000 clones, roughly nine tenths occurring once. Sequencing was done on a sample of peripheral blood. Source of these receptors: a woman aged 70 to 79 with acute or convalescent COVID-19.

The V call is TRBV19, the J call TRBJ1-2, with 9 bases fitting TRBD1. CDR3 size: 15 residues. The junction had 9 bases not matched to a gene; V was cut back by 5 bases and J by 5 bases. Germline assignment: CDR1 LNHDA and CDR2 SQIVND (reference sequence). Here the CDR3 reads CASSGGTGPLYGYTF. The CDR3 DNA is TGTGCCAGTAGTGGGGGGACAGGGCCCCTGTATGGCTACACCTTC. The variable domain in full, completed from reference TRBV19 and TRBJ1-2, reads DGGITQSPKYLFRKEGQNVTLSCEQNLNHDAMYWYRQDPGQGLRLIYYSQIVNDFQKGDIAEGYSVSREKKESFPLTVTSAQKNPTAFYLCASSGGTGPLYGYTFGSGTRLTVV.

This clone was observed a few times. CDR3 sequence reads: CASSEGGQGEQFF. The CDR3 DNA reads TGTGCCAGCTCGGAGGGGGGGCAGGGTGAGCAGTTCTTC. V gene TRBV7-2 combines with J gene TRBJ2-1; possibly TRBD2 for D (7 bases). Germline assignment: CDR1 SGHTA and CDR2 FQGNSA. Deletions cut 8 bases from V and 9 bases from J, with 17 bases between. The length of the CDR3 is 13 residues.

V gene TRBV29-1 combines with J gene TRBJ1-2; 7 bases match TRBD1. Germline trimming cut 4 bases from V and 3 bases from J; bases unmatched to any gene: 2. Germline V gene sequence: CDR1 SQVTM, CDR2 ANQGSEA. CDR3 length equals 12 residues. The CDR3 is CSVAQGDYGYTF. Here the CDR3 DNA reads TGCAGCGTTGCCCAGGGGGACTATGGCTACACCTTC.

The rearrangement uses TRBV6-5 and TRBJ1-2; D may be TRBD1 (6 bases). There are 13 residues in the CDR3. Germline values: CDR1 MNHEY, CDR2 SVGAGI. V lost 5 bases to trimming and J lost 7 bases, with 14 bases between them. CDR3 in amino acids: CASSPQGRRGYTF. The CDR3 DNA follows: TGTGCCAGCAGTCCACAGGGCCGACGTGGCTACACCTTC.

The chain is built from TRBV28 and TRBJ1-5, with a weak D call TRBD1 (5 bases). CDR1 is MDHEN, CDR2 SYDVKM, per germline. V lost 5 bases to trimming and J lost 1 base, with 12 bases between them. This CDR3 has 15 residues. The chain's CDR3 is CASSVQEGSNQPQHF. CDR3 coding DNA: TGTGCCAGCAGTGTTCAGGAGGGGAGCAATCAGCCCCAGCATTTT.

The chain carries TRBV29-1 and TRBJ1-1; 8 bases agree with TRBD1. Per the germline V gene, CDR1 is SQVTM and CDR2 is ANQGSEA. The CDR3 has 14 amino acids. Trimming at V came to 4 bases and at J to 1 base, leaving 5 bases not matched to a gene. CDR3 sequence: CSVGRDRKNTEAFF. The DNA for the CDR3 is TGCAGCGTTGGCCGGGACAGGAAGAACACTGAAGCTTTCTTT.

The genes are TRBV7-3 and TRBJ1-1; the match to TRBD1 covers 7 bases. Germline CDR1 and CDR2: SGHTA and FQGTGA. The CDR3 consists of 13 residues. J gave up 4 bases and V 2 bases, and 1 base lay outside the gene matches. The CDR3 spells CASSLSGGTEAFF. In nucleotides, the CDR3 is TGTGCCAGCAGCTTATCAGGGGGCACTGAAGCTTTCTTT.

This chain connects TRBV4-1 to TRBJ2-7, with a tentative D call TRBD1 (6 bases). Between the trimmed V and J ends, which lost 2 bases and 3 bases, there was a span of 14 bases. Germline values: CDR1 MGHRA, CDR2 YSYEKL. This CDR3 is built from 15 residues. The CDR3, as DNA: TGCGCCAGCAGCCAACCCAGGGGCAGAGGCTACGAGCAGTACTTC. This codes for CASSQPRGRGYEQYF.

The chain's CDR3 is CASSLLGGGLQETQYF. DNA of the CDR3: TGTGCCAGCAGCCTTCTCGGCGGGGGGCTCCAAGAGACCCAGTACTTC. This rearrangement joins TRBV3-1 (or the pseudogene TRBV3-2) to TRBJ2-5; TRBD2 matches at 8 bases. This CDR3 is 16 amino acids long. The germline V gene encodes CDR1 LGHDT and CDR2 YNNKEL (reference sequence). With 4 bases clipped from V and 1 base from J, the junction kept 8 bases outside the gene matches.